The next 14 T cell receptor beta chains were all read from a single sample in a study of metastatic and nonmetastatic thyroid tumors. Nobody among the patients had been given any treatment before thyroid surgery. Via MiXCR, TCRdb re-called the PCR reads. The sample gives around 15,000 clones, just under 30% of which show up once; roughly 4.3% is in the top ten. Input material: blood. All receptors derive from a female donor with papillary thyroid cancer or a benign thyroid nodule (not recorded which). Some clones in this sample may be carry-over from other donors' samples.

The V and J genes are TRBV11-2 and TRBJ2-2, with D maybe TRBD1 (6 bases). Per germline, CDR1 SGHAT and CDR2 FQNNGV. The CDR3 spans 13 residues. V was trimmed by 6 bases and J by 4 bases, leaving 9 bases between them. CDR3 loop: CASSRQVTGELFF. CDR3 bases: TGTGCCAGCAGTCGACAGGTCACCGGGGAGCTGTTTTTT.

This clone is judged medium-sized. The chain carries TRBV6-1 and TRBJ1-3; D is unclear. The CDR3 spans 13 residues. CDR1 is MNHNS and CDR2 is SASEGT in the germline V gene. Trimming removed 1 base from V and 3 bases from J, with 4 bases in between. CDR3 bases: TGTGCCAGCAGTGAAGTCCTTGGAAACACCATATATTTT. Translating it yields CASSEVLGNTIYF.

This clone is judged medium-sized. The genes are TRBV19 and TRBJ1-5; 9 bases fit TRBD1. CDR1 is LNHDA, CDR2 SQIVND, per germline (reference sequence). The length of the CDR3 is 13 residues. V was clipped by 8 bases and J by 7 bases; unmatched bases: 6. CDR3 in DNA: TGTGCCAGTCGAGGGACAGGGCTCCAGCCCCAGCATTTT. It translates to CASRGTGLQPQHF.

The V and J genes are TRBV11-3 and TRBJ2-7, with 7 bases lining up with TRBD1. The germline CDR1 and CDR2 sequences are SGHNT and YENEEA. The CDR3 length is 16 residues. With 4 bases clipped from V and 4 bases from J, the junction kept 13 bases outside the gene matches. The CDR3 region is CASSSTGQRGDYEQYF. The CDR3 DNA reads TGTGCCAGCAGCTCCACGGGACAGAGAGGAGATTACGAGCAGTACTTC.

The gene calls are TRBV11-1 and TRBJ2-3; 9 bases are a match to TRBD1. The CDR3 covers 17 residues. Germline assignment: CDR1 SGHAT and CDR2 FQDESV (reference sequence). The V segment lost 2 bases and the J segment 0 bases; nucleotides outside the gene matches: 6. The CDR3 sequence: CASSLPWTGASTDTQYF. CDR3 coding DNA: TGTGCCAGCAGCTTACCCTGGACAGGGGCGAGCACAGATACGCAGTATTTT.

By frequency in the sample, this clone is medium-sized (0.01 to 0.1%). The chain couples TRBV5-1 to TRBJ1-5, with a tentative D call TRBD1 (5 bases). V was pared by 3 bases and J by 11 bases, with 18 bases between. Germline V gives CDR1 SGHRS, CDR2 YFSETQ. The CDR3 sequence is 14 residues long. The CDR3 is CASSSTVPSGSQHF. The CDR3 region has the DNA TGCGCCAGCAGCTCGACAGTACCCAGCGGGTCCCAGCATTTT.

By its share, this clone is medium-sized (0.01 to 0.1%). V usage is TRBV24-1 and J usage is TRBJ2-1, with 9 bases fitting TRBD2. CDR3 length equals 17 residues. V shed 1 base and J 6 bases; nucleotides not matched to a gene: 9. The V gene's germline CDR1 is KGHDR and CDR2 SFDVKD. The CDR3 protein is CATSDFSSGRSGNEQFF. The CDR3 coding sequence is TGTGCCACCAGTGATTTTTCCAGCGGGAGGTCGGGCAATGAGCAGTTCTTC.

This chain joins TRBV2 and TRBJ2-1; TRBD2 aligns across 13 bases. V shed 2 bases and J 7 bases; nucleotides not matched to a gene: 5. CDR3 length: 16 amino acids. Germline V gene data show CDR1 as SNHLY and CDR2 as FYNNEI. This CDR3 is CASSESTSGGGNEQFF. In DNA form, the CDR3 reads TGTGCCAGCAGTGAAAGTACTAGCGGGGGGGGAAATGAGCAGTTCTTC.

The genes are TRBV20-1 and TRBJ1-5; D not certain. This CDR3 is built from 13 residues. V was cut by 0 bases and J by 3 bases, with 6 bases left in between. Germline CDR1 DFQATT, CDR2 SNEGSKA (reference sequence). The CDR3 region has the DNA TGCAGTGCTAGAGATCTAGACAATCAGCCCCAGCATTTT. Amino acids: CSARDLDNQPQHF.

This clone has at least ten counts. The rearrangement links TRBV5-4 to TRBJ2-1; the match to TRBD2 covers 11 bases. V trimming: 2 bases; J trimming: 3 bases; junction bases outside the gene matches: 4. Germline assignment: CDR1 SGHNT and CDR2 YYREEE (reference sequence). The length of the CDR3 is 16 residues. CDR3 DNA sequence: TGTGCCAGCAGCTTACCGGGACTAGCGGACTACAATGAGCAGTTCTTC. The encoded protein is CASSLPGLADYNEQFF.

This clone is medium-sized. CDR3 coding DNA: TGTGCCAGCAGCCAATCAGGGGGCGGAGAGCAGTACTTC. Protein sequence: CASSQSGGGEQYF. The gene calls are TRBV3-1 and TRBJ2-7; TRBD1 matches at 8 bases. This CDR3 has 13 residues. CDR1 and CDR2 from the germline V gene are LGHDT and YNNKEL (reference sequence). V lost 2 bases and J lost 7; bases outside the gene matches: 4.

V usage is TRBV6-1 and J usage is TRBJ2-7, with D tentatively TRBD1 (5 bases). The CDR3 has 15 amino acids. Germline V gene sequence: CDR1 MNHNS, CDR2 SASEGT. V lost 0 bases to trimming and J lost 6 bases, with 15 bases between them. CDR3 DNA sequence: TGTGCCAGCAGTGAAGCAGAGGACATTGGCTCCGAGCAGTACTTC. Its translation is CASSEAEDIGSEQYF.

Regarding this clone: The junction does not match germline at one end; this may be a read error. The V call is TRBV27, the J call TRBJ1-5; D call uncertain. CDR1 is MNHEY and CDR2 is SMNVEV in the germline V gene (reference sequence). This CDR3 comprises 13 residues. As DNA, the CDR3 is TGTGCCAGACCCCAAGAGACCAATCAGCACCAGCATTTT. Translated: CARPQETNQHQHF.

The chain carries TRBV7-3 and TRBJ2-1; 7 bases fit TRBD2. Per germline, CDR1 SGHTA and CDR2 FQGTGA. V shed 1 base, J shed 8 bases, and the junction held 11 bases outside the gene matches. The CDR3 has 16 residues. In nucleotides, the CDR3 is TGTGCCAGCAGCTTAAGGTCGGGAGGAGGTGCCGATGAGCAGTTCTTC. Protein: CASSLRSGGGADEQFF.